The table lists the clone carrying this TCR beta chain with many counts. Its antigen remains unidentified. This sample stems from a study of post-analysis software for immune sequencing data. Study as a whole: Recorded disease courses covered relapsing-remitting, secondary progressive and progressive-relapsing multiple sclerosis. Some patients had no subtype annotation.

Tagging with unique molecular identifiers was a feature of the TCR beta cDNA libraries. Via MiXCR, TCRdb re-called the PCR reads, giving one row per CDR3 protein. The sample has over 150,000 distinct CDR3 sequences, roughly 31% seen once. The ends lost 3 bases at V and 6 bases at J; junction bases unmatched: 10. This CDR3 contains 16 residues. Per germline, CDR1 ENHRY and CDR2 SYGVKD. Notes on the study in general: TRBV segments more frequent in patients than in controls numbered five and included TRBV5-6, TRBV5-1 and TRBV20-1. Normalized Chao1 diversity was significantly lower in multiple sclerosis patients than in controls.

This TCR came from a girl aged 5-17 years with multiple sclerosis. Sequences were obtained from blood. The chain carries TRBV10-3 and TRBJ2-3; TRBD2 aligns across 9 bases. The CDR3 coding sequence is TGTGCCATCAGTGACGGCGGGAGGGCCGTACGGGATACGCAGTATTTT. Protein product: CAISDGGRAVRDTQYF.